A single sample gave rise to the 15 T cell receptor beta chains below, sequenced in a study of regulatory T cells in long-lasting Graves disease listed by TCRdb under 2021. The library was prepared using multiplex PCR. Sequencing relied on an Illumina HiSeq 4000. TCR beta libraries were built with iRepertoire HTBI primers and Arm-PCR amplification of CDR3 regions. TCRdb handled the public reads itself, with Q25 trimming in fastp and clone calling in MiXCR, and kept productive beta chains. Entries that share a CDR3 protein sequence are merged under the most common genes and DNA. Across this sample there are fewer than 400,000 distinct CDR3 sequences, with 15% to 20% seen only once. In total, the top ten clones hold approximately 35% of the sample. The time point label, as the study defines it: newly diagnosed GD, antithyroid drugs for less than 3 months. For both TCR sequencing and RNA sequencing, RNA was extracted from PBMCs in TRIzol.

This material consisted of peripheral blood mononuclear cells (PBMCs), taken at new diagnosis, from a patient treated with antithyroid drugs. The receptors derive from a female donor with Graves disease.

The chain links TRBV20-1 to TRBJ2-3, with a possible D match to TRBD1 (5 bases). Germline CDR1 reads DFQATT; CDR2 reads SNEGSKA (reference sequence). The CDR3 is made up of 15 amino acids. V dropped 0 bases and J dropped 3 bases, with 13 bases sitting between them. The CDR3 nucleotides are TGCAGTGCTAGAGACTGGTCAGGGTCAACAGATACGCAGTATTTT. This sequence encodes CSARDWSGSTDTQYF.

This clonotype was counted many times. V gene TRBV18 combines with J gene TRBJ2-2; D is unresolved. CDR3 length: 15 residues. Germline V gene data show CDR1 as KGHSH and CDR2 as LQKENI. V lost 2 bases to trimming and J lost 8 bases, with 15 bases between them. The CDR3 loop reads CASSPGPIGAGELFF. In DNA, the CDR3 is TGTGCCAGCTCACCAGGACCCATCGGCGCGGGGGAGCTGTTTTTT. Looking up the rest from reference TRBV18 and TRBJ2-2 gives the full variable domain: NAGVMQNPRHLVRRRGQEARLRCSPMKGHSHVYWYRQLPEEGLKFMVYLQKENIIDESGMPKERFSAEFPKEGPSILRIQQVVRGDSAAYFCASSPGPIGAGELFFGEGSRLTVL.

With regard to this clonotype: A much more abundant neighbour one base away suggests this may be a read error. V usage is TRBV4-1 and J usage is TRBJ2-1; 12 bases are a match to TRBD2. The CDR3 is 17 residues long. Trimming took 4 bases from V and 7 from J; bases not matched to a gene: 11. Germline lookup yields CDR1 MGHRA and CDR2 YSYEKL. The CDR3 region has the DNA TGCGCCAGCAGCCGAGCGTATTGCGGGACTAGCGGGAATGAGCAGTTCTTC. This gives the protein CASSRAYCGTSGNEQFF.

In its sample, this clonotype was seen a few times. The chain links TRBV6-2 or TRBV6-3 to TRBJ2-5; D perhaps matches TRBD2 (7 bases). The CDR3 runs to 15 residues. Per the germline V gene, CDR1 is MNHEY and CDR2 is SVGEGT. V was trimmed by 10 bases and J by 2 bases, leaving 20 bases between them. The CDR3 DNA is TGTGCCACCCGGGTTAGGGGGGGGGGGCAAGAGACCCAGTACTTC. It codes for CATRVRGGGQETQYF.

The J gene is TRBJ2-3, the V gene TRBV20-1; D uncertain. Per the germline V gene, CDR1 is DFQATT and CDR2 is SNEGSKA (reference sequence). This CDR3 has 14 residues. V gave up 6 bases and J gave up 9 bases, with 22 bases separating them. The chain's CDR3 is CSATGRRWGETQYF. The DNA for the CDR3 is TGCAGTGCAACTGGGCGGCGGTGGGGTGAAACGCAGTATTTT.

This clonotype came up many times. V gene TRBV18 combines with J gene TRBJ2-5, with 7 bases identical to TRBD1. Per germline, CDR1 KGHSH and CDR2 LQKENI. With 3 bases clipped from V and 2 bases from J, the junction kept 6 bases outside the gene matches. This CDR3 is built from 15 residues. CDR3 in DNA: TGTGCCAGCTCACCTGAGGGGGCAGAACAAGAGACCCAGTACTTC. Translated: CASSPEGAEQETQYF.

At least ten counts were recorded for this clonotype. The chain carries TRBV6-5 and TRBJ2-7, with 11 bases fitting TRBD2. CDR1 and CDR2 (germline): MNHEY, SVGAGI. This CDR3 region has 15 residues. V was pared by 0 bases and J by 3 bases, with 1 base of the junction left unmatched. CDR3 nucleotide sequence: TGTGCCAGCAGTTACTCGACTAGCGGGATCTACGAGCAGTACTTC. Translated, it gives CASSYSTSGIYEQYF.

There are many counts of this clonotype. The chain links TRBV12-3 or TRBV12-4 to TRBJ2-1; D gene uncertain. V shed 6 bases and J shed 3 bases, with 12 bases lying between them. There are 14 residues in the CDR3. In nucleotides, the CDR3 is TGTGCCAGCAGCAGACCCAAGGTCTACAATGAGCAGTTCTTC. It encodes CASSRPKVYNEQFF.

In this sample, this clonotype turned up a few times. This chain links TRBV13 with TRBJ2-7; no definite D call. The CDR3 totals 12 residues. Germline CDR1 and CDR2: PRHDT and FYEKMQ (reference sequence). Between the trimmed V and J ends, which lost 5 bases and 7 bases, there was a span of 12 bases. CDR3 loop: CASSQEPGEQYF. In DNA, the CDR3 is TGTGCCAGCAGCCAGGAGCCTGGGGAGCAGTACTTC.

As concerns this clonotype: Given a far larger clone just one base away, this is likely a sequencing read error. CDR3 protein: CANSPLFHTDTQYF. DNA of the CDR3: TGTGCCAACAGCCCTCTGTTCCACACAGATACGCAGTATTTT. The chain combines TRBV11-2 with TRBJ2-1, with unresolved D. The J call may be incorrect, as the DNA end agrees better with TRBJ2-3. Germline V gene data show CDR1 as SGHAT and CDR2 as FQNNGV. CDR3 size: 14 residues.

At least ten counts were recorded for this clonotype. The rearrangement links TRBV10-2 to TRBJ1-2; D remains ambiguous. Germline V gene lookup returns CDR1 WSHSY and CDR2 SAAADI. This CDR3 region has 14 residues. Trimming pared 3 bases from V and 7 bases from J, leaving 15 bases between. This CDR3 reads CASSEGSRLGGYTF. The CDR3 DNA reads TGCGCCAGCAGTGAAGGCAGCCGGTTGGGTGGCTACACCTTC.

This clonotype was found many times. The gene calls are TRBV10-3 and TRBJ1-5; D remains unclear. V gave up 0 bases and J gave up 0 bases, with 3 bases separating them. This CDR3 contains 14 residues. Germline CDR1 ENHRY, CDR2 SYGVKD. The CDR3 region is CAISESSSNQPQHF. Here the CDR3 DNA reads TGTGCCATCAGTGAGTCCAGTAGCAATCAGCCCCAGCATTTT.

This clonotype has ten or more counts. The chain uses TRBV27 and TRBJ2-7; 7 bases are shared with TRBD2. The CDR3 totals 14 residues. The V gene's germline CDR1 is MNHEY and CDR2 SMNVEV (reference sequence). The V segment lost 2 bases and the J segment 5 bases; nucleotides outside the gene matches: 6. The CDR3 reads CASSLKLATHEQYF. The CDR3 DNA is TGTGCCAGCAGTTTAAAACTAGCGACCCACGAGCAGTACTTC.

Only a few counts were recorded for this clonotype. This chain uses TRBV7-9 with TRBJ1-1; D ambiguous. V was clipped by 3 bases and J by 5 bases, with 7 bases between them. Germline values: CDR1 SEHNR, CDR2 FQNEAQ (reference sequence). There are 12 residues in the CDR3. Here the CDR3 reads CASSLGWTEAFF. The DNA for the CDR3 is TGTGCCAGCAGCTTGGGTTGGACTGAAGCTTTCTTT.

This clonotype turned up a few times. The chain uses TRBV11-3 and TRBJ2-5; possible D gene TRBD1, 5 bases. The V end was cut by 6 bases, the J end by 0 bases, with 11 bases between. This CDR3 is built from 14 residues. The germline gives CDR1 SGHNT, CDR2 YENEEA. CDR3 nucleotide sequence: TGTGCCAGCAGGATACAGGAGAACCAAGAGACCCAGTACTTC. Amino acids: CASRIQENQETQYF.